Below, one T cell receptor (beta chain) is given with its context. Buffy coats from healthy blood donors served as controls. Here immunoSEQ multiplex PCR was the method, and the copy in TCRdb shows in-frame clones only, minus some. The sample holds 25,000 to 35,000 clones, more than 60% seen once. These data are taken from a study of STAT5B mutations in CD4+ large granular lymphocyte leukemia. The CDR3 has 15 amino acids. V lost 6 bases, J lost 6 bases, and 11 bases stayed unmatched. Germline V gene sequence: CDR1 MNHEY, CDR2 SVGAGI. Sequencing was done on a sample of CD4+ T cells from blood buffy coats. This receptor was identified in a human donor in good health. V and J are TRBV6-5 and TRBJ2-3, with 8 bases lining up with TRBD2. This CDR3 reads CASRSLGGAKDTQYF. The CDR3, as DNA: TGTGCCAGCAGAAGTCTCGGGGGGGCTAAGGATACGCAGTATTTT.